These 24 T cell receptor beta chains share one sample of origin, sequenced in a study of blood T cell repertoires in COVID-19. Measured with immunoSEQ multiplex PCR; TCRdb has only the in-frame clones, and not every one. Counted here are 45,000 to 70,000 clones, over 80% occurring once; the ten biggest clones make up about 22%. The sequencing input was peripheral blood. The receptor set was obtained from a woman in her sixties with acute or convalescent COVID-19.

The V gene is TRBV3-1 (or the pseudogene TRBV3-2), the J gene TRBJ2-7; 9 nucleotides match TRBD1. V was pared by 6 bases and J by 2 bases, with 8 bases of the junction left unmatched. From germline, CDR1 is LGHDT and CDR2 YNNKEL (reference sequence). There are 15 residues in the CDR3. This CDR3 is CASRKEQGAPYEQYF. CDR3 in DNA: TGTGCCAGCAGAAAGGAACAGGGGGCCCCCTACGAGCAGTACTTC.

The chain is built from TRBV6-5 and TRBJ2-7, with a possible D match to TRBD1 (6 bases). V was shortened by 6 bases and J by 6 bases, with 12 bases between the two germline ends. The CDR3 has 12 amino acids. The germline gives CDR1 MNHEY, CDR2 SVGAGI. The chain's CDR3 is CASRSSGVEQYF. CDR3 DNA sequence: TGTGCCAGCAGATCCTCAGGGGTCGAGCAGTACTTC.

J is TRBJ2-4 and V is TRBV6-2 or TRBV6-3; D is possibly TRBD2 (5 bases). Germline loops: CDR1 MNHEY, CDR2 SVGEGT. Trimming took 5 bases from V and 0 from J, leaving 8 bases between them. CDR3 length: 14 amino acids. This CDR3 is CASSPGLAKNIQYF. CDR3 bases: TGTGCCAGCAGTCCGGGATTAGCCAAAAACATTCAGTACTTC.

The CDR3 here is CASSRQGIGQPQHF. The CDR3 DNA follows: TGTGCCAGCAGTCGGCAGGGAATAGGTCAGCCCCAGCATTTT. V and J are TRBV27 and TRBJ1-5; possible D gene TRBD1, 5 bases. Germline-derived CDR1 and CDR2 are MNHEY and SMNVEV (reference sequence). Trimming stripped 5 bases from V and 6 bases from J, with 14 bases between. This CDR3 region has 14 residues.

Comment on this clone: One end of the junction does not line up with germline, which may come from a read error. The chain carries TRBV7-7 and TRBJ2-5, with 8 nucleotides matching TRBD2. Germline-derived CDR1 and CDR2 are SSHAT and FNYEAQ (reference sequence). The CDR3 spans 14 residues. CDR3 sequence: CASSRGGSGETQYF. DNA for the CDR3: TGTGCTAGCAGCCGGGGGGGGAGCGGAGAGACCCAGTACTTC.

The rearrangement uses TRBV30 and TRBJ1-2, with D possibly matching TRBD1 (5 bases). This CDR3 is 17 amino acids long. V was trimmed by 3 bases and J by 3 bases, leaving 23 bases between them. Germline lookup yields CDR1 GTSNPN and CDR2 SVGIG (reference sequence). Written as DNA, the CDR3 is TGTGCCTGGAGGGGCCAGGAGGGGAAGGAGAGTGACTATGGCTACACCTTC. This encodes CAWRGQEGKESDYGYTF.

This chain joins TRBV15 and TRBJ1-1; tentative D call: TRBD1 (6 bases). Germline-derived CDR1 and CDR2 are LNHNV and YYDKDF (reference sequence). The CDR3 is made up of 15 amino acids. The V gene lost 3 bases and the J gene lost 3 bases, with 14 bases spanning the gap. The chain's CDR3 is CATSSTQGFYTEAFF. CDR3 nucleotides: TGTGCCACCAGCAGTACACAGGGTTTCTACACTGAAGCTTTCTTT.

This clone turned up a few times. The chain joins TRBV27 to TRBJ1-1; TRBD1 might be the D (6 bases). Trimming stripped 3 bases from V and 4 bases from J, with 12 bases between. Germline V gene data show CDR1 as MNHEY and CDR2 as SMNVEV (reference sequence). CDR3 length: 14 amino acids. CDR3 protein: CASSFSTGRTEAFF. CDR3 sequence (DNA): TGTGCCAGCAGTTTTAGTACAGGGCGCACTGAAGCTTTCTTT.

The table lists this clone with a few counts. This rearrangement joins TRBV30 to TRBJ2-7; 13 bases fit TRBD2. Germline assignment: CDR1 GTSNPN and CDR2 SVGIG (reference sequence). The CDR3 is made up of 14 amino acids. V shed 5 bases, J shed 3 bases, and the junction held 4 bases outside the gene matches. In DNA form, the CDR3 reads TGTGCCTGGGGTCGGACTAGCGGGGGCTACGAGCAGTACTTC. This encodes CAWGRTSGGYEQYF.

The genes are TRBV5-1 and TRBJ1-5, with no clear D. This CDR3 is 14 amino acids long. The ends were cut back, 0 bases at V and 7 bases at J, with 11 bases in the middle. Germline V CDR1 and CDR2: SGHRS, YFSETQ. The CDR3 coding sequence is TGCGCCAGCAGCTTGGGAGGGCGAGGGCAGCCCCAGCATTTT. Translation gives CASSLGGRGQPQHF.

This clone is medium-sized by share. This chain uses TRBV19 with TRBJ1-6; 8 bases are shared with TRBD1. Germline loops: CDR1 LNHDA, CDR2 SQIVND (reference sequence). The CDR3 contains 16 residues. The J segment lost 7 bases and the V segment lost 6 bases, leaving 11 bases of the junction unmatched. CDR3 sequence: CASSPVAGGVNSPLHF. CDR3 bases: TGTGCCAGTAGCCCCGTGGCAGGGGGCGTAAATTCACCCCTCCACTTT.

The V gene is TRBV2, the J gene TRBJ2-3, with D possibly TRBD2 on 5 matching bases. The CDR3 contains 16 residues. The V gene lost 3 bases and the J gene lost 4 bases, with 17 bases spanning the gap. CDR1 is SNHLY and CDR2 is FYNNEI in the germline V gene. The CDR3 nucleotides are TGTGCCAGCAGTGACACACCCAGCGGTGGTGCAGATACGCAGTATTTT. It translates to CASSDTPSGGADTQYF.

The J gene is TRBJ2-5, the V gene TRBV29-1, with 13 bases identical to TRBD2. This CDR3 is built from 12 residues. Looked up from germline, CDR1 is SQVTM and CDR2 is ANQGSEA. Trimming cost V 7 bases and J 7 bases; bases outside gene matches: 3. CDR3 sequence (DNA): TGCAGCGAGGGACTAGCGGGGTCGACCCAGTACTTC. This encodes CSEGLAGSTQYF.

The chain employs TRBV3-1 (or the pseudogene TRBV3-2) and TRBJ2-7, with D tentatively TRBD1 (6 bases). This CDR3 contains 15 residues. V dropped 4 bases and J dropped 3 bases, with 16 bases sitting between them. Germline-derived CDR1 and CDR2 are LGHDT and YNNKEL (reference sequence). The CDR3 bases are TGTGCCAGCAGCCTTTACCGGGACAAGAGCTACGAGCAGTACTTC. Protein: CASSLYRDKSYEQYF.

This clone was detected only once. The DNA of the CDR3 is TGTGCCAGCAGCCCTAATCAGGGTTTCGAGCAGTACTTC. Protein product: CASSPNQGFEQYF. The chain has TRBV9 and TRBJ2-7; tentatively, D is TRBD1 (5 bases). Per the germline V gene, CDR1 is SGDLS and CDR2 is YYNGEE. V was pared by 4 bases and J by 6 bases, with 14 bases between. The CDR3 runs 13 residues. The full variable domain, rest sourced from reference TRBV9 and TRBJ2-7, is DSGVTQTPKHLITATGQRVTLRCSPRSGDLSVYWYQQSLDQGLQFLIQYYNGEERAKGNILERFSAQQFPDLHSELNLSSLELGDSALYFCASSPNQGFEQYFGPGTRLTVT.

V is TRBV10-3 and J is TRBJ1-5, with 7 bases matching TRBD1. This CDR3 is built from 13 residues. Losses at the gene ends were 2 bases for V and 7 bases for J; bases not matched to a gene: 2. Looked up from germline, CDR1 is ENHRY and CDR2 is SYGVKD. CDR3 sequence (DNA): TGTGCCATCAGTGAGCGACAGGGCCAGCCCCAGCATTTT. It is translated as CAISERQGQPQHF.

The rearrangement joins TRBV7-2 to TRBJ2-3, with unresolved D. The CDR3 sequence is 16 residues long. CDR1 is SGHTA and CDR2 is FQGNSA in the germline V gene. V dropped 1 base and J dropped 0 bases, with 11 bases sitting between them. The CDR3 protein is CASSLDIAGSTDTQYF. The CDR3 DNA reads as TGTGCCAGCAGCTTAGACATTGCCGGGAGCACAGATACGCAGTATTTT.

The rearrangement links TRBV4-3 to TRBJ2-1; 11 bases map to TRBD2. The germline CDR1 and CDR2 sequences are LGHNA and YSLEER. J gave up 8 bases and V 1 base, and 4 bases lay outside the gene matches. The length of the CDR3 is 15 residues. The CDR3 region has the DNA TGCGCCAGCAGCCAAGGGCTAGCGGGGGGCGATGAGCAGTTCTTC. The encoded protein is CASSQGLAGGDEQFF.

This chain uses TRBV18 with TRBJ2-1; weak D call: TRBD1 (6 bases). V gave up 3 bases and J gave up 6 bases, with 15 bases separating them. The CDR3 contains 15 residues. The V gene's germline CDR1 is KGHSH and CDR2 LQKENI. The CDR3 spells CASSPPSTRGNEQFF. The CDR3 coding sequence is TGTGCCAGCTCACCCCCGAGTACCAGGGGCAATGAGCAGTTCTTC.

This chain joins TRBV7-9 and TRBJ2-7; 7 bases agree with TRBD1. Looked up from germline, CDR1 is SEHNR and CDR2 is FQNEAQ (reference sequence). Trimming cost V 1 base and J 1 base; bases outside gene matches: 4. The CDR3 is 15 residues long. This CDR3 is CASSLGDRLSYEQYF. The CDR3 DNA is TGTGCCAGCAGCTTAGGGGACAGACTATCCTACGAGCAGTACTTC. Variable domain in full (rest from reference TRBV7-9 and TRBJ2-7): DTGVSQNPRHKITKRGQNVTFRCDPISEHNRLYWYRQTLGQGPEFLTYFQNEAQLEKSRLLSDRFSAERPKGSFSTLEIQRTEQGDSAMYLCASSLGDRLSYEQYFGPGTRLTVT.

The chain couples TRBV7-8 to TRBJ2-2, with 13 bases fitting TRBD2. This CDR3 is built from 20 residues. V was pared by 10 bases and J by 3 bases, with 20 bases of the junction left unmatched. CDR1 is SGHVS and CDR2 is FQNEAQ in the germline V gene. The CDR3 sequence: CATTEGGGLAGNPDTGELFF. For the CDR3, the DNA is TGTGCCACGACTGAAGGGGGGGGACTAGCGGGAAACCCGGACACCGGGGAGCTGTTTTTT.

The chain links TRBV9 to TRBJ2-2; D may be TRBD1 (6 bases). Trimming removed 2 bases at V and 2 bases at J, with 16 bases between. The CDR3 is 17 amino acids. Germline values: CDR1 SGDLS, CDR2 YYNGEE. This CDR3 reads CASSVGRGSLNTGELFF. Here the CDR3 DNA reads TGTGCCAGCAGCGTCGGCAGGGGAAGCCTAAACACCGGGGAGCTGTTTTTT.

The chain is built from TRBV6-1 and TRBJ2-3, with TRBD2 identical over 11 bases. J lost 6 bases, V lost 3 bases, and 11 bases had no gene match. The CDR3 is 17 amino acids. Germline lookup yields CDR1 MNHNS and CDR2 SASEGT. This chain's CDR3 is CASSDPPSGGIRDTQYF. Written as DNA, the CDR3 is TGTGCCAGCAGTGACCCCCCTAGCGGGGGGATTAGGGATACGCAGTATTTT.

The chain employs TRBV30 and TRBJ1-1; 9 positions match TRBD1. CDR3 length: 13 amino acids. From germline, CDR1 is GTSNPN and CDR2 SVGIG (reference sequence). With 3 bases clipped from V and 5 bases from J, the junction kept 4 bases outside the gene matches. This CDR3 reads CAWSGTGLTEAFF. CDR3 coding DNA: TGTGCCTGGAGCGGGACAGGGTTAACTGAAGCTTTCTTT.